Listed below are T cell receptor beta chains from one sample, sequenced in a study of CD8+CD57+ T cells in acquired aplastic anemia. MiXCR was run by TCRdb on the reads, yielding one entry per CDR3 protein. The sample consists of about 250,000 distinct CDR3 sequences, around 45% of them appearing once. Sequences were obtained from sorted CD4+, CD8+, or CD8+CD57+ T cells (not recorded which) from PBMCs. Receptor source: a human donor with aplastic anemia. Each CDR3 is given with its conserved first and last residue. D genes are given only for firm matches. Expanded clones get a size class; other rows say once, few or many, or leave the size out.

d_gene	v_gene	abundance	j_gene	CDR3aa	CDR3nt
.	TRBV11-2	.	TRBJ2-7	CASSLRETVSYEQYF	TGTGCCAGCAGCTTAAGGGAGACGGTCTCCTACGAGCAGTACTTC
.	TRBV20-1	many	TRBJ2-5	CSARVGADSETQYF	TGCAGTGCTCGGGTGGGGGCAGATTCGGAGACCCAGTACTTC
.	TRBV19	once	TRBJ1-5	CASSIAQGDRFQPQHF	TGTGCCAGTAGTATAGCCCAGGGCGACAGATTTCAGCCCCAGCATTTT
.	TRBV20-1	many	TRBJ1-5	CSAPRSRGGNQPQHF	TGCAGTGCTCCCCGAAGCAGAGGCGGTAATCAGCCCCAGCATTTT
TRBD2	TRBV2	.	TRBJ2-5	CASSEGLAGSQETQYF	TGTGCCAGCAGTGAAGGCCTAGCGGGGAGTCAAGAGACCCAGTACTTC
TRBD1	TRBV5-6	few	TRBJ1-1	CASSAGGTEASF	TGTGCCAGCAGTGCAGGGGGGACTGAAGCTTCCTTT
TRBD2	TRBV20-1	.	TRBJ2-3	CSARGIDGGDYNEQYF	TGCAGTGCTAGGGGCATAGACGGGGGGGACTACAATGAGCAGTATTTT
TRBD1	TRBV7-9	many	TRBJ1-2	CASYTGQVPGGYTF	TGTGCCAGCTATACGGGACAGGTGCCTGGAGGCTACACCTTC
TRBD1	TRBV7-9	many	TRBJ1-1	CASSRDRGAVFEAFF	TGTGCCAGCAGCCGGGACAGGGGCGCCGTATTTGAAGCTTTCTTT
.	TRBV7-2	.	TRBJ1-2	CASSLGGLSGYTF	TGTGCCAGCAGCTTAGGCGGATTGAGTGGCTACACCTTC
.	TRBV4-1	many	TRBJ2-7	CASSQVSVGSYEQYF	TGCGCCAGCAGCCAAGTATCCGTGGGTTCCTACGAGCAGTACTTC
.	TRBV9	.	TRBJ1-1	CASSPEGWLTEAFF	TGTGCCAGCAGCCCAGAGGGTTGGCTAACTGAAGCTTTCTTT
.	TRBV20-1	once	TRBJ2-2	CSASGRNTGELFF	TGCAGTGCTAGTGGCAGAAACACCGGGGAGCTGTTTTTT
.	TRBV9	.	TRBJ1-1	CASSVEGTGLYNEAFF	TGTGCCAGCAGCGTAGAAGGAACAGGGTTGTACAATGAAGCTTTCTTT
.	TRBV24-1	.	TRBJ1-2	CATSDQRTGYGYTF	TGTGCCACCAGTGATCAAAGGACGGGTTATGGCTACACCTTC
.	TRBV9	.	TRBJ2-5	CASIVGTGIQETQYF	TGTGCCAGCATCGTGGGGACGGGGATCCAAGAGACCCAGTACTTC
TRBD1	TRBV20-1	.	TRBJ1-2	CSAIQGHPGYTF	TGCAGTGCTATACAGGGGCATCCTGGCTACACCTTC
TRBD2	TRBV10-3	.	TRBJ2-2	CATSGGVDTGELFF	TGTGCCACGAGTGGGGGGGTAGACACCGGGGAGCTGTTTTTT
.	TRBV7-3	.	TRBJ2-4	CASSLNPSQGAIQYF	TGTGCCAGCAGCTTAAACCCCTCGCAAGGGGCCATTCAGTACTTC
TRBD1	TRBV20-1	many	TRBJ1-3	CSARPSQGGISGNTIYF	TGCAGTGCTAGACCATCCCAGGGGGGTATCTCTGGAAACACCATATATTTT
.	TRBV7-3	.	TRBJ2-3	CASSPGDSNTDTQYF	TGTGCCAGCAGCCCCGGGGACTCGAACACAGATACGCAGTATTTT
.	TRBV27	.	TRBJ2-1	CASSSRGFYNEQFF	TGTGCCAGCAGTTCCCGGGGGTTCTACAATGAGCAGTTCTTC
.	TRBV20-1	.	TRBJ1-2	CSARDPGLYGYTF	TGCAGTGCTAGAGATCCGGGACTCTATGGCTACACCTTC